A selection of T cell receptor beta chains follows, all from one sample in a study of CD8 T cells in ankylosing spondylitis. From the 5' RACE reads, TCRdb called clonotypes with MiXCR, one entry per CDR3 protein. The repertoire holds 30,000 to 40,000 distinct CDR3 sequences, with approximately 3% as singletons. Material: blood, either unsorted or a sorted T cell fraction (not recorded which). Source of these receptors: a male donor with ankylosing spondylitis or in good health (not recorded which). Both conserved end residues are part of each CDR3. Only some rows state a clone size, as once, few, many or a class for expanded clones.

CDR3 length	V gene	clone size	J gene	CDR3 protein
17	TRBV9	many	TRBJ2-3	CASSVGNLGANTDTQYF
15	TRBV9	many	TRBJ1-1	CASSVATTDNTEAFF
14	TRBV9	many	TRBJ2-1	CASSVAGGDNEQFF
15	TRBV9	many	TRBJ1-6	CASSALQGANSPLHF
14	TRBV9	many	TRBJ1-6	CASSVGSGNSPLHF
16	TRBV9	many	TRBJ2-1	CASRGLAGGQENEQFF
12	TRBV9	many	TRBJ2-1	CASSRGTNEQFF
14	TRBV9	many	TRBJ2-2	CASSAEEETGELFF
15	TRBV9	many	TRBJ1-1	CASSVETGRYTEAFF
13	TRBV9	many	TRBJ2-1	CASSRDSFTEQFF
14	TRBV9	medium-sized	TRBJ1-1	CASSPGQRNTEAFF
16	TRBV9	many	TRBJ2-3	CASSVAGGAREDTQYF
15	TRBV9	many	TRBJ2-1	CASSQGLAGYNEQFF
13	TRBV9	many	TRBJ1-3	CASSPSSGNTIYF
17	TRBV9	.	TRBJ2-3	CASSVIGAGVSTDTQYF
18	TRBV9	many	TRBJ2-3	CASSVGGTSGIVGDTQYF
16	TRBV9	many	TRBJ1-4	CASSVAAAGGGEKLFF
15	TRBV9	many	TRBJ2-1	CASSVVEFSYNEQFF
19	TRBV9	many	TRBJ2-2	CASSATTSGGARYTGELFF
17	TRBV9	many	TRBJ2-5	CASSVDHSGGLKETQYF
14	TRBV9	many	TRBJ2-5	CASSQDRGGETQYF
14	TRBV4-2	many	TRBJ1-1	CASTPDVGGSEAFF
17	TRBV9	many	TRBJ1-6	CASSVDQGVSYNSPLHF
16	TRBV9	many	TRBJ2-2	CASSNRLAGGAGELFF
17	TRBV9	many	TRBJ2-2	CASSVRPTLANTGELFF
15	TRBV9	few	TRBJ2-1	CASSEQQGGNNEQFF
15	TRBV9	medium-sized	TRBJ2-1	CASSLGLAGAHEQFF
17	TRBV9	many	TRBJ2-2	CASSPDGGSALDGELFF
17	TRBV9	.	TRBJ2-6	CASSESQRGSGANVLTF
15	TRBV9	many	TRBJ1-1	CASSPETGIGTEAFF
16	TRBV9	many	TRBJ1-4	CASSAAGQATNEKLFF
15	TRBV9	many	TRBJ2-1	CASSVGASADNEQFF
15	TRBV9	many	TRBJ1-5	CASSLTGYSNQPQHF
14	TRBV9	many	TRBJ1-2	CASSLGQGTAGYTF
17	TRBV9	many	TRBJ2-2	CASSVAGGQTNTGELFF
15	TRBV9	few	TRBJ2-5	CASSSGTSGSGTQYF
16	TRBV9	many	TRBJ2-3	CASSVGSGGRTDTQYF
13	TRBV9	.	TRBJ2-5	CASSVEASETQYF
13	TRBV9	many	TRBJ2-5	CASSVGTQGTQYF
15	TRBV9	many	TRBJ1-1	CASSATASMNTEAFF
16	TRBV9	many	TRBJ1-6	CASSFGSSSYNSPLHF
16	TRBV9	many	TRBJ2-1	CASSVDVGGRYNEQFF
23	TRBV9	many	TRBJ2-1	CASSVELGPLAGGPGRSYNEQFF
15	TRBV9	medium-sized	TRBJ2-1	CASSVPTGEGNEQFF
14	TRBV9	many	TRBJ2-6	CASSVVGPPNVLTF
16	TRBV9	many	TRBJ2-2	CASSVASRLGVGELFF
12	TRBV9	.	TRBJ1-1	CASSGLNTEAFF
14	TRBV9	medium-sized	TRBJ2-1	CASSVEVGDNEQFF
15	TRBV9	many	TRBJ2-4	CASSVEGTGGNIQYF